This TCR beta chain came from a study of neoadjuvant nivolumab and ipilimumab in lung cancer. Study-wide results and limits: Compared with tumor-adjacent uninvolved lung, resected tumors showed greater richness and clonality. TCR sequencing covered a small number of samples. Pathologic regression was not significantly tied to TCR clonality.

The method was immunoSEQ multiplex PCR; TCRdb's version includes in-frame clones alone and lacks a portion of them. The table includes 10,000 to 15,000 clones, approximately 94% detected once. This CDR3 has 15 amino acids. V shed 4 bases, J shed 5 bases, and the junction held 11 bases outside the gene matches. CDR1 is SGHKS, CDR2 YYEKEE, per germline (reference sequence). Concerning this clone itself: The antigen is undetermined.

The chain has TRBV5-5 and TRBJ1-2, with TRBD1 matching over 7 bases. Specimen: peripheral blood, collected after neoadjuvant nivolumab, alone or with ipilimumab, at or shortly before surgery. The sequence was obtained from an adult with non-small cell lung cancer. Here the CDR3 DNA reads TGTGCCAGCAGCCTGAGCCAGGGGGTATTGTATGGCTACACCTTC. This sequence encodes CASSLSQGVLYGYTF.